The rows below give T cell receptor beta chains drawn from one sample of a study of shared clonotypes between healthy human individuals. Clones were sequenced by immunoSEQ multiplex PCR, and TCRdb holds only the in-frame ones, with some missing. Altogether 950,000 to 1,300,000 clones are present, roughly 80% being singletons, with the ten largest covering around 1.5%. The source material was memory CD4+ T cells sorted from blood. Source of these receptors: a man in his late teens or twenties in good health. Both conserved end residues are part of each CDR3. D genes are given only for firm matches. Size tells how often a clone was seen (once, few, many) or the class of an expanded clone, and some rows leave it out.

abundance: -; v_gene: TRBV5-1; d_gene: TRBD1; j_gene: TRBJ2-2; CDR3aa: CASRALGGPVYTGELFF; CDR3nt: TGCGCCAGCAGAGCTTTAGGGGGCCCGGTCTACACCGGGGAGCTGTTTTTT
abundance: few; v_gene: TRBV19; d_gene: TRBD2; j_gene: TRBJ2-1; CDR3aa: CASRAGTGLAGIPREQFF; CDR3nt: TGTGCCAGTAGGGCCGGGACGGGCCTAGCGGGGATCCCTCGGGAGCAGTTCTTC
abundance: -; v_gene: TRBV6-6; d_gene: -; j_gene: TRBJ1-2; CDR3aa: CASISDLRYYGYTF; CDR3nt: TGTGCCAGCATTTCGGACTTGAGATACTATGGCTACACCTTC
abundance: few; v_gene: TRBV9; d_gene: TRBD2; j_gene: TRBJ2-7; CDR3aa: CASSVGLAGGAGEQYF; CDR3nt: TGTGCCAGCAGCGTAGGCCTAGCGGGGGGGGCTGGTGAGCAGTACTTC
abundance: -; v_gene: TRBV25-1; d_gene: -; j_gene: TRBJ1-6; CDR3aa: CASSDNIKRASPLHF; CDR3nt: TGTGCCAGCAGTGACAATATAAAACGCGCTTCACCCCTCCACTTT
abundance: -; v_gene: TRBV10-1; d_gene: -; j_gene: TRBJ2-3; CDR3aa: CASSKRGTDTQYF; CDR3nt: TGCGCCAGCAGTAAGCGGGGCACAGATACGCAGTATTTT
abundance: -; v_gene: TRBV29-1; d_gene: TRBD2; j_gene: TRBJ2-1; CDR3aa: CSSSASSGSFNEQFF; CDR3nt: TGCAGCTCCTCGGCATCTAGCGGGAGCTTCAATGAGCAGTTCTTC
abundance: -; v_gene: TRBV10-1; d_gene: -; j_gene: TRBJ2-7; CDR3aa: CASSEGPTYEQYF; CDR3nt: TGCGCCAGCAGTGAGGGGCCAACCTACGAGCAGTACTTC
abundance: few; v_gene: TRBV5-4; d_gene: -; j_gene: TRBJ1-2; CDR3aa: CASRLDGGYTF; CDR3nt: TGTGCCAGCAGGTTGGACGGGGGCTACACCTTC
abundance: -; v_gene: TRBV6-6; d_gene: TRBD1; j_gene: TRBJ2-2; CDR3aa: CASSRQGYTGELFF; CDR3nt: TGTGCCAGCAGCCGACAGGGATACACCGGGGAGCTGTTTTTT
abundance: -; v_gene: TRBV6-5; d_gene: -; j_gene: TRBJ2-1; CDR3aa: CASRPTGLHNEQFF; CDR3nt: TGTGCCAGCAGACCTACGGGACTCCACAATGAGCAGTTCTTC
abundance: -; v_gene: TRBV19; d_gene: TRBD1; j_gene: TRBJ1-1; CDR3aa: CASSLTGTANTEAFF; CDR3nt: TGTGCCAGTAGTCTGACCGGGACAGCGAACACTGAAGCTTTCTTT
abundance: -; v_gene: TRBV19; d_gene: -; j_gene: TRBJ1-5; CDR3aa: CASINTVGNQPQHF; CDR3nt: TGTGCCAGTATCAATACAGTGGGGAATCAGCCCCAGCATTTT
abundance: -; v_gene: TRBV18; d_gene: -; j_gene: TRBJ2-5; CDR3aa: CASSPFTGTQSETQYF; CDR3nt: TGTGCCAGCTCACCGTTCACAGGGACCCAGAGCGAGACCCAGTACTTC
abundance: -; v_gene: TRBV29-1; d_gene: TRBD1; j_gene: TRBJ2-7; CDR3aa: CSAGTGDYEQYF; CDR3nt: TGCAGCGCGGGGACAGGGGACTACGAGCAGTACTTC
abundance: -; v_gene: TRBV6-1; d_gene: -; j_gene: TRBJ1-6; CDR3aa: CASSDPGTNSPLHF; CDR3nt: TGTGCCAGCAGTGACCCCGGGACTAATTCACCCCTCCACTTT
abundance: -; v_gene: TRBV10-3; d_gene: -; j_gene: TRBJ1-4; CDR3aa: CATALGTNEKLFF; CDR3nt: TGTGCCACCGCCCTCGGAACTAATGAAAAACTGTTTTTT
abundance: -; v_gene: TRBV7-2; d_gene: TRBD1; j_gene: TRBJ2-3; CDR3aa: CASSFDRGSDTQYF; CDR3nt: TGTGCCAGCAGCTTTGACAGGGGGTCAGATACGCAGTATTTT
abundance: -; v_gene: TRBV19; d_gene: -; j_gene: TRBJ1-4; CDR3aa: CASSIPQGQGEKLFF; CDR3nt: TGTGCCAGTAGTATCCCCCAGGGCCAGGGAGAAAAACTGTTTTTT
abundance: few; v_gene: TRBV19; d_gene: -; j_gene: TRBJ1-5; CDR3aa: CASSIGSSGQPQHF; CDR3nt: TGTGCCAGTAGTATAGGTAGTTCGGGCCAGCCCCAGCATTTT
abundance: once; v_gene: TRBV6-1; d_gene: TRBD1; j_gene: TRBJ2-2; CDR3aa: CASSLDRGYTGELFF; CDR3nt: TGTGCCAGCAGTTTGGACAGGGGGTACACCGGGGAGCTGTTTTTT
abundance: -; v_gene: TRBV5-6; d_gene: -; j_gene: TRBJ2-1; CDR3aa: CASSLRGGPYNEQFF; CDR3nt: TGTGCCAGCAGCTTGAGGGGGGGCCCCTACAATGAGCAGTTCTTC
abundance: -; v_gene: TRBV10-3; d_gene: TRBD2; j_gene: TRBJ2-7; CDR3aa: CAISQTSGSNEQYF; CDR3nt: TGTGCCATCAGCCAGACTAGCGGGAGCAACGAGCAGTACTTC
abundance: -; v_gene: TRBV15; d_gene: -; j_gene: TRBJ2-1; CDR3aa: CATNSGLGNEQFF; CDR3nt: TGTGCCACCAACTCGGGGTTGGGGAATGAGCAGTTCTTC
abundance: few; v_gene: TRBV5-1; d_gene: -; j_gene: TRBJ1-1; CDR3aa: CASSLDTEAFF; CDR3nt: TGCGCCAGCAGCTTGGACACTGAAGCTTTCTTT
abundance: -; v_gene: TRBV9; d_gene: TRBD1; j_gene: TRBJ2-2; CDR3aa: CASSSVPGQGAGELFF; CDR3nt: TGTGCCAGCAGCTCCGTCCCGGGACAGGGGGCCGGGGAGCTGTTTTTT
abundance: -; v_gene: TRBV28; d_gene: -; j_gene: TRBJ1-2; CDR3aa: CASLGGGYYGYTF; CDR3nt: TGTGCCAGCCTCGGTGGCGGCTATTATGGCTACACCTTC
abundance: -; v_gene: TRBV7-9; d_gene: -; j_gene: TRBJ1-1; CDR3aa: CASSFTGPEAFF; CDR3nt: TGTGCCAGCAGCTTCACAGGGCCCGAAGCTTTCTTT
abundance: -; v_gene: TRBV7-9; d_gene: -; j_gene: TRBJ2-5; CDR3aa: CASSAGRAFKGGETQYF; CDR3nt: TGTGCCAGCAGCGCCGGACGGGCTTTTAAGGGGGGGGAGACCCAGTACTTC
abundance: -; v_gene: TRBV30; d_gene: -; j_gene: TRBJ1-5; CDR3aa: CAWSGTTNQPQHF; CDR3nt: TGTGCCTGGAGTGGAACCACCAATCAGCCCCAGCATTTT
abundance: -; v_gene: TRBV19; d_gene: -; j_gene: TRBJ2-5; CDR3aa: CASSKSGISKETQYF; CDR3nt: TGTGCCAGTAGTAAATCCGGGATCAGCAAAGAGACCCAGTACTTC
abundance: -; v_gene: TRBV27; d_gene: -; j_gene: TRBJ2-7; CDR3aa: CASSFRRSGQGIPYEQYF; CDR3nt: TGTGCCAGCAGTTTCCGCCGCTCTGGGCAGGGGATACCCTACGAGCAGTACTTC
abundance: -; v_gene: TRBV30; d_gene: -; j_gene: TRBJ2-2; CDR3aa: CAWSGMAGVAGELFF; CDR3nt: TGTGCCTGGAGTGGCATGGCAGGGGTGGCCGGGGAGCTGTTTTTT
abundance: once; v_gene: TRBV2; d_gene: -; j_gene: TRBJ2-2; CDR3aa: CASRGDSNTGELFF; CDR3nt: TGTGCCAGCAGGGGTGACTCGAACACCGGGGAGCTGTTTTTT
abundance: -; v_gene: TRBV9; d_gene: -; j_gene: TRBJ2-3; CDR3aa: CASSARPGAYSSTDTQYF; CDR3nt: TGTGCCAGCAGCGCCCGACCCGGGGCTTACTCTAGCACAGATACGCAGTATTTT
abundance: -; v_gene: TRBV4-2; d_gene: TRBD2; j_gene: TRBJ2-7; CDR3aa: CASSQDASGGSSYEQYF; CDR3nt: TGTGCCAGCAGCCAAGATGCGAGCGGGGGCAGCTCCTACGAGCAGTACTTC
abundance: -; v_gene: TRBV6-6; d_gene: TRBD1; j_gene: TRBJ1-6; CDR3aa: CASRQGTVYNSPLHF; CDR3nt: TGTGCCAGCAGGCAAGGGACAGTCTATAATTCACCCCTCCACTTT
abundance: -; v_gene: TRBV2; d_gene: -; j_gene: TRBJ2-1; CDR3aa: CASTWLDEQFF; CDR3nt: TGTGCCAGCACCTGGTTGGATGAGCAGTTCTTC
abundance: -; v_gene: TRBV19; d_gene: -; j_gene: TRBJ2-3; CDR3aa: CASSASHTDTQYF; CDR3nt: TGTGCCAGTAGTGCTTCCCACACAGATACGCAGTATTTT